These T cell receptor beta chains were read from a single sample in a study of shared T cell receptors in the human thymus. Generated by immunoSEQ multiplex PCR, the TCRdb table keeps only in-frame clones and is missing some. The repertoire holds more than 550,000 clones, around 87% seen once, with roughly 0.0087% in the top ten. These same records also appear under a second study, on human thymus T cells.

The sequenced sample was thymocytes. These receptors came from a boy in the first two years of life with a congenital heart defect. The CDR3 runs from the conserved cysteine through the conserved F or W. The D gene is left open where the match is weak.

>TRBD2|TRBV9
CASSATSGLRVRGFF
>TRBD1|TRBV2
CASSAWDRPPSGANVLTF
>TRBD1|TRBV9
CASSVGGTNRGVNEKLFF
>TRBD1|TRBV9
CASSVTTGEDGYTF
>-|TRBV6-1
CASSDTSLPSEAFF
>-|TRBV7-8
CASSLAGGAGGVRGTDTQYF
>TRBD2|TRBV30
CAWASGGTDTQYF
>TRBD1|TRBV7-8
CASLGQGAYEQYF
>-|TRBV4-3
CASSQTLARPSTDTQYF
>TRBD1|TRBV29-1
CSVEDPTGDQPQHF
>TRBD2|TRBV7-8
CASSPKTSGRASTDTQYF
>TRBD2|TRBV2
CASRSTSGGYNEQFF
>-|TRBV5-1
CASSLVQGNNSPLHF
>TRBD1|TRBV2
CASSQGQGDTGELFF